Detailed here is one T cell receptor (beta chain). The data were obtained in a study of blood T cell repertoires in COVID-19. The germline CDR1 and CDR2 sequences are DFQATT and SNEGSKA (reference sequence). The CDR3 has 14 residues. Between the trimmed V and J ends, which lost 3 bases and 6 bases, there was a span of 17 bases. Per the original methods: The authors estimated nucleated cell counts from reference gene primer amplification. This table comes from immunoSEQ multiplex PCR, and its TCRdb copy is limited to in-frame clones, with some not included. V, J and clone size are those of that table, while D and trimming were read from the DNA. Among 200,000 to 250,000 clones listed, about four fifths were seen once.

Sequencing input: peripheral blood. The V and J genes are TRBV20-1 and TRBJ1-1; perhaps TRBD1 as D (5 bases). The sequence came from a woman aged 40 to 50 with acute or convalescent COVID-19. The DNA for the CDR3 is TGCAGTGCTAGTGCAGGGTCGTTTCTTTCTGAAGCTTTCTTT. This gives the protein CSASAGSFLSEAFF.